The T cell receptor (beta chain) under discussion was sequenced for a study of PD-1 blockade in classical Hodgkin lymphoma (dated by TCRdb to about 2020). Notes on the research overall: Nivolumab dosing was 3 mg/kg intravenously every 2 weeks, continuing until either disease progression or unacceptable toxicity. A peripheral blood immune signature of response to PD-1 blockade in classical Hodgkin lymphoma was defined using TCR beta sequencing and CyTOF. Study-wide conclusions, independent of this receptor: A significant rise by C4D1 was seen in CD4+ but not CD8+ TCR diversity (p=0.0027 vs p=0.16), with the rise being most apparent in complete responders (p=0.02). Lower diversity was seen in patients whose nivolumab began less than 1 year after ASCT, and these patients were left out of later analyses so that immune reconstitution would not confound the results. The study was limited to a single clinical trial cohort, and causes of repertoire differences, possibly disease activity or prior therapy, remained undefined. Baseline TCR diversity was reported as lower in newly diagnosed patients than in healthy donors, and lower still in relapsed/refractory patients. Trial patients achieving complete response had baseline diversity similar to newly diagnosed patients, whereas partial responders and progressors had significantly lower diversity.

Genomic DNA was isolated using the Qiagen DNeasy kit from unsorted PBMCs as well as from negatively selected CD4+ and CD8+ fractions. TCR beta CDR3 regions were subjected to amplification by immunoSEQ multiplex PCR with primers that anneal to V and J segments. A synthetic immune receptor repertoire was used to minimize amplification bias, and remaining bias was computationally removed after sequencing. For the original study's pipeline: Custom Python scripts were used to quantify repertoire diversity as the Shannon entropy index. Unsorted, CD4+ and CD8+ repertoires were analyzed separately, except in combined analyses where CD4+ and CD8+ sequences were merged in silico. Clonal expansion was defined as a frequency increase of at least 2-fold after treatment compared with C1D1, and clones undetected at baseline were assigned a pseudocount of 0.5. Clones with 0 or 1 copy at C1D1 were defined as singleton clones, while clones with 2 or more copies were defined as non-singleton clones. By matching protein sequences in sorted samples from the same patient, clones expanded in unsorted samples were annotated as CD4+, CD8+ or unknown. Diversity changes from C1D1 to C4D1 were tested in paired samples using Wilcoxon tests. In its TCRdb copy, this immuneACCESS table keeps in-frame sequences only and misses some clones. Where compared with another copy, unresolved V genes explain less than half of these, and the others have no known cause. V, J and clone size derive from that table, while D and trimming were established from the DNA sequence. Across this sample there are more than 40,000 clones, with around 69% seen only once. The ten largest clones take up approximately 2.6% of the sample.

V is reduced by 4 bases and J by 7 bases, leaving a spacing of 12 bases between them. The germline V gene (reference sequence) supplies CDR1 SGHNT and CDR2 YYREEE. CDR3 length: 13 amino acids, cysteine to phenylalanine. Only the CDR3 portion is preserved as DNA: 39 bases, with reading frame beginning at the first base. Reading the label with the study, this specimen's time point is: cycle 4 day 1 (C4D1), after 6 weeks of nivolumab. Relapse after autologous stem cell transplantation had occurred in all trial patients, and cohorts A, B and C were distinguished by prior brentuximab vedotin exposure. The trial cohort included 55 to 65 patients with relapsed/refractory classical Hodgkin lymphoma, and each patient had a best overall response of complete response, partial response or progressive disease. In the multi-cohort phase II CheckMate 205 trial, trial patients received single-agent nivolumab. An independent review committee assessed best overall response by applying the 2007 International Working Group response criteria. Trial PBMCs were obtained immediately prior to nivolumab initiation (C1D1) and on therapy at cycle 2 day 1 and cycle 4 day 1. Peripheral blood was collected in 8 mL Vacutainer Cell Preparation Tubes, from which PBMCs were isolated by centrifugation and then cryopreserved.

In its sample, this clone was seen a few times. Its antigen is not yet known. Base qualities are not at hand, and no much larger clone is one base apart. The chain links TRBV5-4 with TRBJ1-5, with no D gene named confidently. The receptor was derived from a human donor with classical Hodgkin lymphoma. Material: peripheral blood mononuclear cells (PBMCs), obtained before the fourth cycle of nivolumab. The sequence in DNA is TGTGCCAGCAGCCTAGGCAGTGGCCAGCCCCAGCATTTT. Translation gives CASSLGSGQPQHF.